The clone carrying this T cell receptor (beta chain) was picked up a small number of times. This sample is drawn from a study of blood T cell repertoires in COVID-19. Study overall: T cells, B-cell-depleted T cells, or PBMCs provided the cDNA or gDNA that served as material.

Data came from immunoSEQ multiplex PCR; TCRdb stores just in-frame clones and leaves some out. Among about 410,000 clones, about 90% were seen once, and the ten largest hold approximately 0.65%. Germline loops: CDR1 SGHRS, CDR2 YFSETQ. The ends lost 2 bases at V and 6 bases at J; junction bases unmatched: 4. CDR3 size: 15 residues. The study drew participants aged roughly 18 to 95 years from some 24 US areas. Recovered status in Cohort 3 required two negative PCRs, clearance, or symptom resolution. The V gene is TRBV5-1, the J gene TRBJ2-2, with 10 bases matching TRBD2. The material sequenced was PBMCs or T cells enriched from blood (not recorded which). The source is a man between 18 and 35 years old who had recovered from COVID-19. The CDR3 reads CASSLVAGGSGELFF. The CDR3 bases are TGCGCCAGCAGCTTAGTAGCGGGGGGCTCCGGGGAGCTGTTTTTT.